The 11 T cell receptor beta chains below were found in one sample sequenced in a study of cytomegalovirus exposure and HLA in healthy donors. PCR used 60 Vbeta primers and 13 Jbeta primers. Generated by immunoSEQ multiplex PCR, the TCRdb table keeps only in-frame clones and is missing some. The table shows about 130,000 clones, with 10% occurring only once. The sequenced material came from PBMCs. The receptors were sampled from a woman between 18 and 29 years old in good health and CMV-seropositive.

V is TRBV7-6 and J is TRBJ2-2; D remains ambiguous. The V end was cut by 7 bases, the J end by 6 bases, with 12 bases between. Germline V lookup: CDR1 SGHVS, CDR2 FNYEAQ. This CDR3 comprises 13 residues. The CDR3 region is CASMASAAGELFF. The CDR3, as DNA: TGTGCCAGCATGGCCTCCGCGGCCGGGGAGCTGTTTTTT. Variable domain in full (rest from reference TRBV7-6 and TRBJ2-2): GAGVSQSPRYKVTKRGQDVALRCDPISGHVSLYWYRQALGQGPEFLTYFNYEAQQDKSGLPNDRFSAERPEGSISTLTIQRTEQRDSAMYRCASMASAAGELFFGEGSRLTVL.

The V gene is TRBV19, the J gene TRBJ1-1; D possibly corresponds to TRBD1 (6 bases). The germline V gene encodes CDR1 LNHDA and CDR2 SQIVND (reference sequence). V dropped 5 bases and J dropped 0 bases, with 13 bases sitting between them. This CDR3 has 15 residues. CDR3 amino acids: CASSQHRAMNTEAFF. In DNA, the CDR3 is TGTGCCAGTAGTCAACACAGGGCTATGAACACTGAAGCTTTCTTT. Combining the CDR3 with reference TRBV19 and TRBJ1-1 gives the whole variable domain DGGITQSPKYLFRKEGQNVTLSCEQNLNHDAMYWYRQDPGQGLRLIYYSQIVNDFQKGDIAEGYSVSREKKESFPLTVTSAQKNPTAFYLCASSQHRAMNTEAFFGQGTRLTVV.

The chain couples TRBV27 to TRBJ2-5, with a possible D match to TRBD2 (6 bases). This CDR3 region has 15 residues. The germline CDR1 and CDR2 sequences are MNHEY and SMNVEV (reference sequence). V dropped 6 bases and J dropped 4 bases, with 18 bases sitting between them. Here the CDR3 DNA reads TGTGCCAGCAGGCTACGTTTCGGGACTGGAGAGACCCAGTACTTC. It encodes CASRLRFGTGETQYF.

This chain's CDR3 is CASSLVGQGNTIYF. CDR3 DNA: TGTGCCAGCAGCTTAGTAGGACAAGGGAACACCATATATTTT. The J gene is TRBJ1-3, the V gene TRBV11-2, with D tentatively TRBD1 (5 bases). The CDR3 loop spans 14 amino acids. V shed 1 base and J shed 7 bases, with 11 bases lying between them. Germline loops: CDR1 SGHAT, CDR2 FQNNGV.

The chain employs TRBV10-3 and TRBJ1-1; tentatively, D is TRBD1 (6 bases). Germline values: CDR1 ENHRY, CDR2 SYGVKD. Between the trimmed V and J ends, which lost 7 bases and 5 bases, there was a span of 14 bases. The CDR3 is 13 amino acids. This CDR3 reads CAITGGPGTEAFF. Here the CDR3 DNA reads TGTGCCATCACCGGGGGGCCCGGGACTGAAGCTTTCTTT.

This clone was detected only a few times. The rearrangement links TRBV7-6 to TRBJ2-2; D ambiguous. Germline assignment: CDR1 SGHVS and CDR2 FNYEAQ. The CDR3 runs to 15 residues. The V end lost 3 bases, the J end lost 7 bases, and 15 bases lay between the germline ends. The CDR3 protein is CASSLFPHSGGELFF. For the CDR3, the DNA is TGTGCCAGCAGCTTGTTTCCCCACTCCGGCGGGGAGCTGTTTTTT. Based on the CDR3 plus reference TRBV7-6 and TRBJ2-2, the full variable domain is GAGVSQSPRYKVTKRGQDVALRCDPISGHVSLYWYRQALGQGPEFLTYFNYEAQQDKSGLPNDRFSAERPEGSISTLTIQRTEQRDSAMYRCASSLFPHSGGELFFGEGSRLTVL.

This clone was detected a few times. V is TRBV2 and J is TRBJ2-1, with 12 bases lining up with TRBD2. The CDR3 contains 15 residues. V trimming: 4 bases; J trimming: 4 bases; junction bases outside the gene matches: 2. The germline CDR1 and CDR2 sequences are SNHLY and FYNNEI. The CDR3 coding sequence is TGTGCCAGCAGTGTAGGACTAGCGGGATACAATGAGCAGTTCTTC. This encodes CASSVGLAGYNEQFF.

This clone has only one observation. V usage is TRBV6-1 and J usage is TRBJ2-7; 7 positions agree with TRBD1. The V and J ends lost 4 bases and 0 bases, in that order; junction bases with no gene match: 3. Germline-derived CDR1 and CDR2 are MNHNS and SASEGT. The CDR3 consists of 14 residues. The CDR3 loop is CASSGRDSSYEQYF. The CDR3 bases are TGTGCCAGCAGTGGCCGGGACAGCTCCTACGAGCAGTACTTC.

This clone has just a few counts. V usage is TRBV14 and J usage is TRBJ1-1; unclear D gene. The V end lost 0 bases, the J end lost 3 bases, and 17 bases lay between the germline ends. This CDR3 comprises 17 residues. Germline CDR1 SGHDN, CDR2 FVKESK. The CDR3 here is CASSQDLRSGSHTEAFF. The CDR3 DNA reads TGTGCCAGCAGCCAAGATTTGCGGTCGGGGTCCCACACTGAAGCTTTCTTT.

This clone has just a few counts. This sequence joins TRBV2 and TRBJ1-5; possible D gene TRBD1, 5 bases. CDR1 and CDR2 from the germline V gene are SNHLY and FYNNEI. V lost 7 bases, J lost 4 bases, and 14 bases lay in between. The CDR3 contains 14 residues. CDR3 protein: CASMEGNRNQPQHF. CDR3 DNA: TGTGCCAGCATGGAGGGGAACAGGAATCAGCCCCAGCATTTT.

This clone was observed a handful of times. The CDR3 region has the DNA TGCAGCTTCAGACAGATAATCACAGATACGCAGTATTTT. Translating gives CSFRQIITDTQYF. The chain joins TRBV29-1 to TRBJ2-3, with a possible D match to TRBD1 (5 bases). Germline CDR1 and CDR2: SQVTM and ANQGSEA. V was pared by 8 bases and J by 2 bases, with 14 bases between. The CDR3 spans 13 residues.